This T cell receptor (beta chain) is drawn from a study of radiotherapy plus CTLA-4 blockade in lung cancer. Across the study: Across the patients, objective responses occurred in 15% to 20%, and disease control in roughly 30%.

With regard to this clone: Its cognate antigen is unknown.

Germline V gives CDR1 SGDLS, CDR2 YYNGEE. Losses at the gene ends were 0 bases for V and 4 bases for J; bases not matched to a gene: 14. This CDR3 has 18 amino acids. Treatment of patients with chemo-refractory metastatic non-small-cell lung cancer consisted of focal radiation plus CTLA-4 blockade with ipilimumab. Only in-frame clones appear in the TCRdb table, and some are missing; sequencing was by immunoSEQ multiplex PCR. Of around 55,000 clones listed, just under 85% are singletons. The study, taken as a whole, reports: Radiotherapy was combined with ipilimumab, and tumor-derived TCR clones then expanded in blood. Dynamics of early blood T cell clones, together with interferon-beta, were reportedly the best predictors of response.

The origin of this receptor is a human donor with non-small cell lung cancer whose response to radiotherapy plus ipilimumab could not be evaluated. The sequences come from peripheral blood, collected from a patient treated with radiotherapy plus ipilimumab. V is TRBV9 and J is TRBJ1-1, with TRBD1 identical over 8 bases. The CDR3, as DNA: TGTGCCAGCAGCGTAGGGGCCAGGGGGCCCCGGTCGTCCACTGAAGCTTTCTTT. Its translation is CASSVGARGPRSSTEAFF.